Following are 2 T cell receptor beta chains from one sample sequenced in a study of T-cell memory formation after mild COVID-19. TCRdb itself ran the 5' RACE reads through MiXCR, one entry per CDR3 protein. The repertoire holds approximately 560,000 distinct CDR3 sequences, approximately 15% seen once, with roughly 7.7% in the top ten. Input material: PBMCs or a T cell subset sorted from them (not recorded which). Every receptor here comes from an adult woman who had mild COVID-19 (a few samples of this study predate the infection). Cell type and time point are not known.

This chain's CDR3 is CSVVEDTQYF. In nucleotides, the CDR3 is TGCAGCGTTGTAGAAGATACGCAGTATTTT. The chain recombines TRBV29-1 with TRBJ2-3; D gene uncertain. V was trimmed by 4 bases and J by 5 bases, leaving 4 bases between them. This CDR3 has 10 residues. The V gene's germline CDR1 is SQVTM and CDR2 ANQGSEA.

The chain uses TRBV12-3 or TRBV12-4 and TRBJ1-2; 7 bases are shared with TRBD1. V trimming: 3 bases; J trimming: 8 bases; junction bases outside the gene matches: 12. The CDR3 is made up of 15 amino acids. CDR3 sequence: CASSFRDSPAGGYTF. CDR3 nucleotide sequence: TGTGCCAGCAGTTTTCGGGACAGTCCAGCGGGGGGCTACACCTTC.